This passage covers 30 T cell receptor beta chains from one sample sequenced in a study of beta chain features in type 1 diabetes. Findings of the study overall: Among all four CD4+ subsets, Type 1 diabetes patients had TCRB CDR3s that were moderately but significantly shorter.

The authors reverse transcribed all of the isolated RNA, so sequencing captured expressed TCRB transcripts. Produced via immunoSEQ multiplex PCR; TCRdb's table is partial and in-frame only. The data hold a few hundred thousand clones, with roughly 10% observed a single time. Which antigens these TCRs recognize remains unknown. Specimen: naive CD4+ T cells from blood. These receptors all come from a man between 25 and 39 years old with type 1 diabetes.

This clone was counted between two and nine times. The chain recombines TRBV30 with TRBJ2-3, with a tentative D call TRBD2 (6 bases). V dropped 2 bases and J dropped 2 bases, with 8 bases sitting between them. CDR1 is GTSNPN and CDR2 is SVGIG in the germline V gene (reference sequence). The CDR3 length is 13 residues. The CDR3: CAWSRGATDTQYF. Written as DNA, the CDR3 is TGTGCCTGGAGTCGCGGGGCCACAGATACGCAGTATTTT.

This clone was seen a few times. The rearrangement joins TRBV18 to TRBJ1-1; TRBD1 matches 9 bases. The CDR3 spans 15 residues. V shed 3 bases, J shed 5 bases, and the junction held 7 bases outside the gene matches. Germline CDR1 is KGHSH and CDR2 is LQKENI. The CDR3 sequence: CASSPPGTGRTEAFF. The CDR3 DNA follows: TGTGCCAGCTCACCCCCCGGGACAGGGAGGACTGAAGCTTTCTTT.

The genes are TRBV30 and TRBJ1-5, with TRBD1 identical over 7 bases. With 4 bases clipped from V and 6 bases from J, the junction kept 12 bases outside the gene matches. This CDR3 region has 15 residues. Germline V lookup: CDR1 GTSNPN, CDR2 SVGIG (reference sequence). This CDR3 is CAWTTKRGPGQPQHF. The CDR3 DNA is TGTGCCTGGACCACGAAAAGGGGGCCTGGTCAGCCCCAGCATTTT.

There are a few counts of this clone. CDR3 protein: CAIGQQETQYF. As DNA, the CDR3 is TGTGCCATCGGTCAGCAAGAGACCCAGTACTTC. This chain connects TRBV10-3 to TRBJ2-5, with D uncertain. This CDR3 has 11 residues. Deletions cut 8 bases from V and 2 bases from J, with 6 bases between. Per the germline V gene, CDR1 is ENHRY and CDR2 is SYGVKD.

To note about this clone: This sample includes further DNA sequences coding for the same CDR3. The CDR3 loop reads CASSLSLNTEAFF. The DNA for the CDR3 is TGTGCCAGCAGCTTAAGCCTGAACACTGAAGCTTTCTTT. V is TRBV7-9 and J is TRBJ1-1; D gene uncertain. Deletions cut 2 bases from V and 0 bases from J, with 4 bases between. CDR1 SEHNR and CDR2 FQNEAQ come from the germline V gene (reference sequence). The CDR3 loop spans 13 amino acids. The whole variable domain, remainder taken from reference TRBV7-9 and TRBJ1-1, is DTGVSQNPRHKITKRGQNVTFRCDPISEHNRLYWYRQTLGQGPEFLTYFQNEAQLEKSRLLSDRFSAERPKGSFSTLEIQRTEQGDSAMYLCASSLSLNTEAFFGQGTRLTVV.

This sequence joins TRBV5-4 and TRBJ2-7, with D possibly being TRBD2 (7 bases). The CDR3 extends over 13 amino acids. Germline CDR1 and CDR2: SGHNT and YYREEE (reference sequence). Trimming removed 4 bases from V and 5 bases from J, with 13 bases in between. The CDR3 spells CASSHQGGDEQYF. CDR3 coding DNA: TGTGCCAGCAGCCACCAAGGGGGGGACGAGCAGTACTTC.

This clone has just a few counts. The rearrangement joins TRBV2 to TRBJ1-5; D may be TRBD1 (5 bases). Trimming left V 6 bases short and J 3 bases short, with 12 bases between. This CDR3 region has 14 residues. The germline V gene encodes CDR1 SNHLY and CDR2 FYNNEI. DNA for the CDR3: TGTGCCAGCAGCGTTGGACAAATCAATCAGCCCCAGCATTTT. Its protein product is CASSVGQINQPQHF.

The rearrangement uses TRBV7-3 and TRBJ2-5; TRBD2 is a possible D gene (6 bases). CDR3 length: 13 residues. The ends were cut back, 6 bases at V and 5 bases at J, with 13 bases in the middle. CDR1 and CDR2 (germline): SGHTA, FQGTGA. The CDR3 DNA reads TGTGCCAGCAGTCCGGACTATGGGGAGACCCAGTACTTC. Translating gives CASSPDYGETQYF. The full variable domain, completed using reference TRBV7-3 and TRBJ2-5, is GAGVSQTPSNKVTEKGKYVELRCDPISGHTALYWYRQSLGQGPEFLIYFQGTGAADDSGLPNDRFFAVRPEGSVSTLKIQRTERGDSAVYLCASSPDYGETQYFGPGTRLLVL.

This chain connects TRBV5-1 to TRBJ2-3; TRBD1 might be the D (5 bases). Germline values: CDR1 SGHRS, CDR2 YFSETQ. Deletions cut 0 bases from V and 5 bases from J, with 10 bases between. The CDR3 spans 14 residues. CDR3 bases: TGCGCCAGCAGCTTGGTGGGGCCAATAGATACGCAGTATTTT. This translates into CASSLVGPIDTQYF.

This clone turned up a few times. The chain employs TRBV28 and TRBJ2-4; no clear D. CDR3 length: 12 amino acids. CDR1 is MDHEN and CDR2 is SYDVKM in the germline V gene. Trimming cost V 5 bases and J 14 bases, with 16 bases left between them. DNA for the CDR3: TGTGCCAGCAGTAAATCCTCTGGCCGTGAGTACTTC. Amino acids: CASSKSSGREYF.

The chain combines TRBV15 with TRBJ2-7; 9 nucleotides line up with TRBD1. CDR1 is LNHNV, CDR2 YYDKDF, per germline (reference sequence). There are 15 residues in the CDR3. The V segment lost 5 bases and the J segment 1 base; nucleotides outside the gene matches: 6. CDR3 coding DNA: TGTGCCACCAGCGGTCCGGGACAGGGATCCTACGAGCAGTACTTC. Protein sequence: CATSGPGQGSYEQYF.

There are a few counts of this clone. The gene calls are TRBV9 and TRBJ2-3; 7 bases align to TRBD2. The CDR3 loop spans 15 amino acids. The ends lost 0 bases at V and 4 bases at J; junction bases unmatched: 5. The germline CDR1 and CDR2 sequences are SGDLS and YYNGEE. The CDR3 protein is CASSVGEGLPDTQYF. CDR3 bases: TGTGCCAGCAGCGTAGGGGAGGGACTCCCAGATACGCAGTATTTT.

In this sample, this clone turned up a few times. The chain recombines TRBV7-3 with TRBJ2-7, with TRBD1 as a possible D gene (6 bases). Germline V gives CDR1 SGHTA, CDR2 FQGTGA. The CDR3 spans 13 residues. V shed 5 bases and J shed 6 bases, with 14 bases lying between them. CDR3 sequence reads: CASSPLVGAEQYF. CDR3 DNA: TGTGCCAGCAGCCCACTGGTGGGGGCCGAGCAGTACTTC.

This clone was seen a handful of times. This chain joins TRBV7-2 and TRBJ2-3; D may be TRBD2 (6 bases). The germline CDR1 and CDR2 sequences are SGHTA and FQGNSA. V lost 5 bases and J 2 bases, leaving 17 bases between the germline ends. CDR3 length: 16 amino acids. The CDR3 is CASSARLAGNTDTQYF. The CDR3 DNA reads TGTGCCAGCAGCGCCCGGCTGGCGGGGAACACAGATACGCAGTATTTT.

The chain combines TRBV7-8 with TRBJ2-5, with 8 bases aligning to TRBD2. V gave up 2 bases and J gave up 0 bases; unmatched junction bases: 5. Germline loops: CDR1 SGHVS, CDR2 FQNEAQ. This CDR3 has 16 amino acids. The CDR3 coding sequence is TGTGCCAGCAGCTTAATGGCTAGCGGGCACCAAGAGACCCAGTACTTC. This translates into CASSLMASGHQETQYF.

This clone was found a few times. V usage is TRBV4-2 and J usage is TRBJ2-3; no firm D call. Trimming pared 0 bases from V and 4 bases from J, leaving 5 bases between. The CDR3 runs to 13 residues. Looked up from germline, CDR1 is LGHNA and CDR2 is YNFKEQ. The CDR3 region has the DNA TGTGCCAGCAGCCAAGATATGTCAGATACGCAGTATTTT. Its translation is CASSQDMSDTQYF.

This clone was seen only a few times. The chain links TRBV7-2 to TRBJ1-5; D gene unclear. CDR1 SGHTA and CDR2 FQGNSA come from the germline V gene. Trimming removed 3 bases at V and 1 base at J, with 10 bases between. This CDR3 has 15 amino acids. CDR3 nucleotide sequence: TGTGCCAGCAGCTTCGGTAGTGAGAGCAATCAGCCCCAGCATTTT. It is translated as CASSFGSESNQPQHF.

This rearrangement joins TRBV7-9 to TRBJ2-4; 9 positions agree with TRBD1. V was pared by 5 bases and J by 3 bases, with 8 bases of the junction left unmatched. The germline V gene has CDR1 SEHNR and CDR2 FQNEAQ (reference sequence). CDR3 size: 16 residues. The CDR3 region is CASSPWTGEVKNIQYF. The CDR3 DNA reads as TGTGCCAGCAGCCCCTGGACAGGGGAAGTCAAAAACATTCAGTACTTC. Complete variable domain (other parts from reference TRBV7-9 and TRBJ2-4): DTGVSQNPRHKITKRGQNVTFRCDPISEHNRLYWYRQTLGQGPEFLTYFQNEAQLEKSRLLSDRFSAERPKGSFSTLEIQRTEQGDSAMYLCASSPWTGEVKNIQYFGAGTRLSVL.

There are a few counts of this clone. This chain uses TRBV7-9 with TRBJ2-1; 14 bases fit TRBD2. Germline V gene lookup returns CDR1 SEHNR and CDR2 FQNEAQ (reference sequence). The CDR3 length is 18 residues. V shed 1 base and J 10 bases; nucleotides not matched to a gene: 12. CDR3 residues: CASSLGQTGTSGGGEQFF. The CDR3 DNA follows: TGTGCCAGCAGCTTAGGCCAAACCGGGACTAGCGGGGGAGGAGAGCAGTTCTTC.

There are a few counts of this clone. The chain employs TRBV7-6 and TRBJ2-5; possibly TRBD2 for D (5 bases). This CDR3 has 12 amino acids. The V gene's germline CDR1 is SGHVS and CDR2 FNYEAQ. Trimming left V 5 bases short and J 2 bases short, with 6 bases between. The CDR3 is CASSRLQETQYF. The DNA for the CDR3 is TGTGCCAGCAGCCGACTACAAGAGACCCAGTACTTC.

J is TRBJ2-1 and V is TRBV18; D might be TRBD1 (6 bases). The CDR3 extends over 14 amino acids. The V gene's germline CDR1 is KGHSH and CDR2 LQKENI. V gave up 5 bases and J gave up 6 bases, with 14 bases separating them. Here the CDR3 reads CASSSTGMSNEQFF. CDR3 DNA sequence: TGTGCCAGCTCATCTACAGGGATGAGCAATGAGCAGTTCTTC.

This clone has only a few counts. This chain uses TRBV5-1 with TRBJ2-3; 10 bases align to TRBD1. This CDR3 is built from 15 residues. V gave up 4 bases and J gave up 5 bases; unmatched junction bases: 7. Germline CDR1 and CDR2: SGHRS and YFSETQ. CDR3 amino acids: CASSAATGGEDTQYF. The CDR3 nucleotides are TGCGCCAGCAGCGCAGCGACAGGGGGCGAAGATACGCAGTATTTT.

This clone showed up just a few times. V and J are TRBV11-1 and TRBJ1-2, with D perhaps TRBD1 (5 bases). V lost 2 bases, J lost 5 bases, and 6 bases lay in between. The CDR3 sequence is 12 residues long. CDR1 and CDR2 (germline): SGHAT, FQDESV (reference sequence). The CDR3 DNA reads as TGTGCCAGCAGCTTATCAGGGTATGGCTACACCTTC. This encodes CASSLSGYGYTF.

V gene TRBV29-1 combines with J gene TRBJ2-7, with 9 bases lining up with TRBD2. Trimming took 4 bases from V and 4 from J; bases not matched to a gene: 5. Germline values: CDR1 SQVTM, CDR2 ANQGSEA. This CDR3 is built from 13 residues. The CDR3 DNA sequence: TGCAGCGTTGCGGCGAGCGGGGGGTACGAGCAGTACTTC. The encoded protein is CSVAASGGYEQYF.

The V gene is TRBV18, the J gene TRBJ1-5; D unresolved. V shed 6 bases and J shed 1 base, with 7 bases lying between them. Germline V gene data show CDR1 as KGHSH and CDR2 as LQKENI. This CDR3 region has 13 residues. For the CDR3, the DNA is TGTGCCAGCTCCCGGGAGAGCAATCAGCCCCAGCATTTT. This encodes CASSRESNQPQHF.

This chain joins TRBV6-6 and TRBJ2-4, with 7 bases identical to TRBD1. The CDR3 runs 13 residues. V shed 6 bases, J shed 6 bases, and the junction held 5 bases outside the gene matches. Per the germline V gene, CDR1 is MNHNY and CDR2 is SVGAGI (reference sequence). The CDR3 is CASSTTGTNIQYF. CDR3 nucleotide sequence: TGTGCCAGCAGCACGACAGGGACAAACATTCAGTACTTC.

There are a few counts of this clone. V and J are TRBV14 and TRBJ1-1; maybe TRBD1 (5 bases). With 4 bases removed from V and 10 bases from J, the gap between germline ends came to 13 bases. Per the germline V gene, CDR1 is SGHDN and CDR2 is FVKESK. This CDR3 comprises 12 residues. As DNA, the CDR3 is TGTGCCAGCAGCCCCCAGGGCCTACGAGCTTTCTTT. Its protein product is CASSPQGLRAFF.

This clone was picked up a small number of times. The V gene is TRBV7-2, the J gene TRBJ2-7, with D maybe TRBD2 (6 bases). The CDR3 runs 13 residues. V was trimmed by 5 bases and J by 2 bases, leaving 10 bases between them. Germline V gene lookup returns CDR1 SGHTA and CDR2 FQGNSA. CDR3 bases: TGTGCCAGCAGCGCGGGACGGACCTACGAGCAGTACTTC. Translating gives CASSAGRTYEQYF.

This clone was counted a few times. This chain joins TRBV28 and TRBJ1-2; D gene unclear. CDR3 size: 12 residues. Trimming removed 6 bases at V and 0 bases at J, with 5 bases between. Germline-derived CDR1 and CDR2 are MDHEN and SYDVKM. The CDR3 protein is CASSLANYGYTF. The CDR3 DNA reads as TGTGCCAGCAGCCTCGCTAACTATGGCTACACCTTC.

In this sample, this clone turned up a few times. This chain uses TRBV30 with TRBJ2-1, with 7 positions matching TRBD2. The CDR3 length is 11 residues. CDR1 and CDR2 (germline): GTSNPN, SVGIG (reference sequence). The V gene end was trimmed by 5 bases and the J gene end by 14 bases; junction bases not matched to a gene: 9. The CDR3 bases are TGTGCCTGGGGGAGGGAAGCCTTTAAGTTCTTC. The encoded protein is CAWGREAFKFF.